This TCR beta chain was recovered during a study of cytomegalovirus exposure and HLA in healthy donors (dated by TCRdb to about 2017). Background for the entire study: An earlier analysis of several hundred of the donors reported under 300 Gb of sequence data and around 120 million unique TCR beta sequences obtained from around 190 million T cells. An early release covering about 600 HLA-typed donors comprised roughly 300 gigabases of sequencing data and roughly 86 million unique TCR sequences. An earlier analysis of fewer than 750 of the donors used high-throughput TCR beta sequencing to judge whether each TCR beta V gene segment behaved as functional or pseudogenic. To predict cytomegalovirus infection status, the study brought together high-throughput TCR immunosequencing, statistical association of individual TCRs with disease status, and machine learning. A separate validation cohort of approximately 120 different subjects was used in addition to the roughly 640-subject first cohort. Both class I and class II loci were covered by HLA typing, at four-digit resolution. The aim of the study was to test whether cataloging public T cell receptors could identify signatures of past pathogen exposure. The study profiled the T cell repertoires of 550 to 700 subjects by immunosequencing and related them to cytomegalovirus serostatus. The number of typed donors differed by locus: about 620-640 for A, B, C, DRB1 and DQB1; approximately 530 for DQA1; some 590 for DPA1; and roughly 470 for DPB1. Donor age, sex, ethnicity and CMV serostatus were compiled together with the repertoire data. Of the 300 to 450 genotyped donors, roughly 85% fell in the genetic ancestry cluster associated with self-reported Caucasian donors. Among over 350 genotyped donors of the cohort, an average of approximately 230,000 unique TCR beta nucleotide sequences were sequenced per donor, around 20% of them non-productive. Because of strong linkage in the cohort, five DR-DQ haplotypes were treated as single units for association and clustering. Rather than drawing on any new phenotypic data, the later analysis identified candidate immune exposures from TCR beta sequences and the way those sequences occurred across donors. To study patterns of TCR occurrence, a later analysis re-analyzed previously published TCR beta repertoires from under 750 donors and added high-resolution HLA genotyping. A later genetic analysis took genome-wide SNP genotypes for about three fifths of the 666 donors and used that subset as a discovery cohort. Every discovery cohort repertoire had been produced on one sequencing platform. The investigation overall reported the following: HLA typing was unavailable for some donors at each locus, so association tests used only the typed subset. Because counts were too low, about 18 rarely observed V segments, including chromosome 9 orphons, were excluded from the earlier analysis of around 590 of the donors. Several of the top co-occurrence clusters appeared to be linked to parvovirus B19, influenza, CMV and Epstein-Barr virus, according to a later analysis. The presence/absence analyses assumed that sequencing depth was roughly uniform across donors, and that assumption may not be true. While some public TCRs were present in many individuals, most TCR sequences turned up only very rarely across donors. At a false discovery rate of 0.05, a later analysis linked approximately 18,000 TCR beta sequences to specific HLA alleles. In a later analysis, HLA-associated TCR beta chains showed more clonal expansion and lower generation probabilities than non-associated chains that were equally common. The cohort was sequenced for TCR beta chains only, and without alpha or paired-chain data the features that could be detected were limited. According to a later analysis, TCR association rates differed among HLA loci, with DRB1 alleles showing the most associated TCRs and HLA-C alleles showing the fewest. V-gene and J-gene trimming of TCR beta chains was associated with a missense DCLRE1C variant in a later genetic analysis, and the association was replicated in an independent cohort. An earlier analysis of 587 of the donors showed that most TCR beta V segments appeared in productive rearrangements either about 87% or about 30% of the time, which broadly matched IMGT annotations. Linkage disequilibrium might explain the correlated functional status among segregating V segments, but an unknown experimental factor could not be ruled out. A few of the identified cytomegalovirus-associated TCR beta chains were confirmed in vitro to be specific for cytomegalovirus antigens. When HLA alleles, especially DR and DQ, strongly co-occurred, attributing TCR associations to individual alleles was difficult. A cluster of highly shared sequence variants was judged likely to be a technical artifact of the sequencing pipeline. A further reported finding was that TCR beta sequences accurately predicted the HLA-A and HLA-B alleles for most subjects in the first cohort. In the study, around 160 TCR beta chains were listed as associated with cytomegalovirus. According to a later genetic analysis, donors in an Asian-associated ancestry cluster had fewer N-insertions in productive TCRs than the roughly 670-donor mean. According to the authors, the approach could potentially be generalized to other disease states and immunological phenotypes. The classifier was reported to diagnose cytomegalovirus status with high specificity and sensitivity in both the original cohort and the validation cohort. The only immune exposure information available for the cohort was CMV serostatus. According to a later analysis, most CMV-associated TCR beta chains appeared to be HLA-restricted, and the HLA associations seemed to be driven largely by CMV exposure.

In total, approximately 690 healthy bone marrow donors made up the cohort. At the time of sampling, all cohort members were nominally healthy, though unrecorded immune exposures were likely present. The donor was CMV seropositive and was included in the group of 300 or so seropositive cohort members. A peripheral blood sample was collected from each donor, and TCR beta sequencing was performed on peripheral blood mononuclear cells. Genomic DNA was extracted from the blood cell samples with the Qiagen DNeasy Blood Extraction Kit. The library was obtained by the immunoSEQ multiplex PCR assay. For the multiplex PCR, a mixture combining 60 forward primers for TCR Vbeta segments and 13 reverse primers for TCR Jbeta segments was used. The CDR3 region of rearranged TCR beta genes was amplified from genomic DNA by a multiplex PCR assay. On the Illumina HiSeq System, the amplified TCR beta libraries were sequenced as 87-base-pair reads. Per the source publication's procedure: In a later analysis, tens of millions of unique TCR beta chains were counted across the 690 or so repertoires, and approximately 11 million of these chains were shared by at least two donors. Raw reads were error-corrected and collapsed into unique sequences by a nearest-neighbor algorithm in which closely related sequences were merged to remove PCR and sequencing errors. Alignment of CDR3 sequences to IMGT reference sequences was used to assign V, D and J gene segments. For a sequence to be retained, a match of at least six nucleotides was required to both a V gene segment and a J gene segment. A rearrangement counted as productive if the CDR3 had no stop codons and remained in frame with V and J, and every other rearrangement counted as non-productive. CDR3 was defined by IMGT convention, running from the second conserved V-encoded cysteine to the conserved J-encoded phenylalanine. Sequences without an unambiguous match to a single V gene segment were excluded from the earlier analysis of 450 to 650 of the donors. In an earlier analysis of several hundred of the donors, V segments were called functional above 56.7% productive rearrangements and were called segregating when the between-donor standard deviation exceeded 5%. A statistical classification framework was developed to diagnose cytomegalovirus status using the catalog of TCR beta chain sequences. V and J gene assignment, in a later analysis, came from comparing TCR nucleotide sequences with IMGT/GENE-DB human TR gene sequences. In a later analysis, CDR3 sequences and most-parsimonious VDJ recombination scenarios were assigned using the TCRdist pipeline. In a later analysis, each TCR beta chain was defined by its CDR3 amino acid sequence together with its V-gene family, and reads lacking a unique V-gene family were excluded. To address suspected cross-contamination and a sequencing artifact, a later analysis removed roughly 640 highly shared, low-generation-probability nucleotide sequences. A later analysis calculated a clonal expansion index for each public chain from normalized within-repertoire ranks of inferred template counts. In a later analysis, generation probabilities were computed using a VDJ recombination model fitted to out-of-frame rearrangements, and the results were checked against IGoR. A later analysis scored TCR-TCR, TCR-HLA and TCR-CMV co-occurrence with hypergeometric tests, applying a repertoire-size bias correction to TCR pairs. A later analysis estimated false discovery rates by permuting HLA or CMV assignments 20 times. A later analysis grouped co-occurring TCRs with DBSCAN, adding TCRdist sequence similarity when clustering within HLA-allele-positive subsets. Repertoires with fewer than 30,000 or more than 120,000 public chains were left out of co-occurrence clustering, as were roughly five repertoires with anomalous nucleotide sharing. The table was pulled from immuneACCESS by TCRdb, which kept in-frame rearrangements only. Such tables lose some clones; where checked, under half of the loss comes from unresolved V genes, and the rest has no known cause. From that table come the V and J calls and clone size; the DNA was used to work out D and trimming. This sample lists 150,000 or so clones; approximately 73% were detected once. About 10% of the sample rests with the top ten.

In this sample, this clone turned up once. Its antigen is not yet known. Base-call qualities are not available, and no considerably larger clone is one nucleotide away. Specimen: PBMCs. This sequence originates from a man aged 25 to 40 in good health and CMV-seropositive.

The DNA is as follows: TGTGCCAGCAGTCCAGGGGGTTTGAACACTGAAGCTTTCTTT. It codes for CASSPGGLNTEAFF. The rearranged chain carries TRBV6-5 and TRBJ1-1; a stretch of 7 junction bases matches TRBD1. CDR1 and CDR2 were assigned from the germline V gene as MNHEY and SVGAGI. Including the terminal cysteine and phenylalanine, the CDR3 comprises 14 residues. Only the CDR3 portion is preserved as DNA: 42 bases, with reading frame beginning at the first base. Relative to germline, V is missing 5 bases and J is missing 0 bases, with 3 bases of the junction outside any gene match.